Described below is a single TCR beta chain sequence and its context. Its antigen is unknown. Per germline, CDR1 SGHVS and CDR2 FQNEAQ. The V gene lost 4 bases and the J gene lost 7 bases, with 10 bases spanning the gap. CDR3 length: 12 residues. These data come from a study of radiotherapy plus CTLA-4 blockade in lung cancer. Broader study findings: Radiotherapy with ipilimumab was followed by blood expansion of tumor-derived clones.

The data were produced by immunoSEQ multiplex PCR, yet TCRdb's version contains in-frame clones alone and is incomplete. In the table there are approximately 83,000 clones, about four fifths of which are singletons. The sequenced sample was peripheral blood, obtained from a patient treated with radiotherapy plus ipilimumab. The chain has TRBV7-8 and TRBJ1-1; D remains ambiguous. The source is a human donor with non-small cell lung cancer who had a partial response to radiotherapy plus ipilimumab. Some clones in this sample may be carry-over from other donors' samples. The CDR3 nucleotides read TGTGCCAGCAGCTACCGGCGCGGTGAAGCTTTCTTT. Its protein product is CASSYRRGEAFF.